Listed here are 31 T cell receptor beta chains from one sample, sequenced in a study of lymphopenia after photon versus proton radiotherapy. The protocol was immunoSEQ multiplex PCR, while the TCRdb copy is restricted to in-frame clones and leaves out a portion. The profile shows 15,000 to 20,000 clones, roughly nine tenths of them singletons. Sequenced material: peripheral blood, taken from a patient treated with proton-based radiotherapy. These receptors all come from a woman aged 55-69 years with cholangiocarcinoma. Some clones in this sample may be carry-over from other donors' samples.

The genes are TRBV4-3 and TRBJ2-1; the match to TRBD1 covers 12 bases. The V and J ends lost 6 bases and 8 bases, in that order; junction bases with no gene match: 11. The V gene's germline CDR1 is LGHNA and CDR2 YSLEER. This CDR3 has 16 residues. As DNA, the CDR3 is TGCGCCAGCAGACTAAAACGGGACAGGGGGCTGCATGAGCAGTTCTTC. It yields the protein CASRLKRDRGLHEQFF.

The chain is built from TRBV27 and TRBJ2-1; D might be TRBD1 (6 bases). Trimming removed 9 bases from V and 2 bases from J, with 17 bases in between. CDR1 is MNHEY and CDR2 is SMNVEV in the germline V gene (reference sequence). The CDR3 spans 15 residues. The CDR3 DNA reads TGTGCCAGTGGGACACCACCGCTTGCCTACAATGAGCAGTTCTTC. Translation gives CASGTPPLAYNEQFF.

The chain is built from TRBV4-1 and TRBJ2-3; 14 bases are shared with TRBD2. Germline V gene lookup returns CDR1 MGHRA and CDR2 YSYEKL. V shed 7 bases and J 6 bases; nucleotides not matched to a gene: 6. The CDR3 has 15 residues. The CDR3 reads CASKGTSGGRDTQYF. The CDR3 region has the DNA TGCGCCAGCAAGGGGACTAGCGGGGGCCGGGATACGCAGTATTTT.

CDR3 sequence reads: CASSFRTGGTSEQFF. CDR3 bases: TGTGCCAGCAGCTTTCGGACAGGGGGGACGAGTGAGCAGTTCTTC. This chain joins TRBV7-3 and TRBJ2-1; TRBD1 matches 10 bases. This CDR3 contains 15 residues. Germline CDR1 is SGHTA and CDR2 is FQGTGA. With 3 bases clipped from V and 9 bases from J, the junction kept 8 bases outside the gene matches.

V usage is TRBV10-3 and J usage is TRBJ1-3, with D possibly matching TRBD1 (5 bases). Germline lookup yields CDR1 ENHRY and CDR2 SYGVKD. This CDR3 is 14 amino acids long. Trimming removed 5 bases from V and 6 bases from J, with 14 bases in between. Here the CDR3 reads CAISISGPTNTIYF. The CDR3 nucleotides read TGTGCCATCAGTATTTCAGGGCCTACAAACACCATATATTTT.

V gene TRBV19 combines with J gene TRBJ1-1; maybe TRBD1 (6 bases). CDR3 length equals 17 residues. The V gene's germline CDR1 is LNHDA and CDR2 SQIVND (reference sequence). Trimming took off 0 bases at V and 6 bases at J, with 20 bases between the two ends. DNA of the CDR3: TGTGCCAGTAGTATAGAGAACAGGGTATTTACCCGGTCTGAAGCTTTCTTT. Translating it yields CASSIENRVFTRSEAFF.

J is TRBJ2-5 and V is TRBV7-8; no clear D. V was clipped by 2 bases and J by 5 bases, with 6 bases between them. There are 12 residues in the CDR3. The germline V gene encodes CDR1 SGHVS and CDR2 FQNEAQ. The CDR3 nucleotides are TGTGCCAGCAGCTTATTCCAGGAGACCCAGTACTTC. Its protein is CASSLFQETQYF.

The CDR3 spells CASSIGGNTEAFF. The DNA of the CDR3 is TGTGCCAGTAGTATTGGTGGGAACACTGAAGCTTTCTTT. The gene calls are TRBV19 and TRBJ1-1; D is ambiguous. The CDR3 covers 13 residues. V was pared by 3 bases and J by 1 base, with 6 bases between. CDR1 and CDR2 (germline): LNHDA, SQIVND (reference sequence). The whole variable domain, filled in from reference TRBV19 and TRBJ1-1, reads DGGITQSPKYLFRKEGQNVTLSCEQNLNHDAMYWYRQDPGQGLRLIYYSQIVNDFQKGDIAEGYSVSREKKESFPLTVTSAQKNPTAFYLCASSIGGNTEAFFGQGTRLTVV.

V and J are TRBV7-9 and TRBJ2-5, with TRBD1 matching over 9 bases. With V trimmed by 6 bases and J by 2 bases, 4 bases remained unmatched. The CDR3 runs to 14 residues. Germline V gene lookup returns CDR1 SEHNR and CDR2 FQNEAQ (reference sequence). The CDR3 region is CASRPGTGQETQYF. The CDR3 DNA reads as TGTGCCAGCAGACCTGGGACAGGGCAAGAGACCCAGTACTTC.

The chain uses TRBV5-1 and TRBJ1-2, with D perhaps TRBD1 (5 bases). The ends were cut back, 4 bases at V and 4 bases at J, with 17 bases in the middle. From germline, CDR1 is SGHRS and CDR2 YFSETQ. CDR3 length: 15 amino acids. For the CDR3, the DNA is TGCGCCAGCAGCCCGGACGGAGGTAGGGGCTATGGCTACACCTTC. It translates to CASSPDGGRGYGYTF.

V gene TRBV11-2 combines with J gene TRBJ2-7; D may correspond to TRBD1 or TRBD2 (5 bases each). The CDR3 contains 13 residues. With 1 base removed from V and 3 bases from J, the gap between germline ends came to 7 bases. Germline V gene sequence: CDR1 SGHAT, CDR2 FQNNGV. The CDR3 sequence is CASSLGDLYEQYF. The CDR3 DNA reads as TGTGCCAGCAGCTTAGGGGACCTCTACGAGCAGTACTTC.

The V and J genes are TRBV5-1 and TRBJ2-3, with 7 bases identical to TRBD1. Germline V CDR1 and CDR2: SGHRS, YFSETQ. The CDR3 extends over 16 amino acids. V shed 1 base and J 1 base; nucleotides not matched to a gene: 6. CDR3 sequence reads: CASSLFNRGGTDTQYF. The CDR3 DNA follows: TGCGCCAGCAGCTTGTTTAACAGGGGAGGCACAGATACGCAGTATTTT.

In its sample, this clone was seen once. This chain uses TRBV18 with TRBJ2-7; 9 nucleotides match TRBD2. Germline V CDR1 and CDR2: KGHSH, LQKENI. This CDR3 contains 13 residues. The ends lost 6 bases at V and 6 bases at J; junction bases unmatched: 6. CDR3 protein: CASSPSGKSEQYF. The CDR3 coding sequence is TGTGCCAGCTCCCCTAGCGGGAAAAGCGAGCAGTACTTC.

The chain has TRBV5-1 and TRBJ2-1; tentative D call: TRBD2 (6 bases). The CDR3 runs to 12 residues. V was clipped by 2 bases and J by 10 bases, with 10 bases between them. CDR1 and CDR2 from the germline V gene are SGHRS and YFSETQ. The chain's CDR3 is CASSFSAGEQFF. CDR3 DNA: TGCGCCAGCAGCTTTTCGGCGGGGGAGCAGTTCTTC.

The chain couples TRBV6-6 to TRBJ2-5, with 8 nucleotides matching TRBD2. The CDR3 has 15 residues. V lost 5 bases and J lost 6; bases outside the gene matches: 11. The germline V gene encodes CDR1 MNHNY and CDR2 SVGAGI (reference sequence). CDR3: CASSDGAGAGKTQYF. The CDR3 nucleotides read TGTGCCAGCAGTGACGGAGCGGGGGCCGGAAAGACCCAGTACTTC.

V usage is TRBV7-6 and J usage is TRBJ1-2; D not resolved. The germline gives CDR1 SGHVS, CDR2 FNYEAQ. V lost 1 base and J lost 0, with 6 bases in between. The CDR3 has 14 residues. The chain's CDR3 is CASSLGQPNYGYTF. CDR3 DNA sequence: TGTGCCAGCAGCTTAGGGCAGCCTAACTATGGCTACACCTTC.

The rearrangement uses TRBV9 and TRBJ2-1; D unresolved. The CDR3 has 15 residues. Deletions cut 1 base from V and 4 bases from J, with 12 bases between. CDR1 is SGDLS and CDR2 is YYNGEE in the germline V gene. CDR3 in DNA: TGTGCCAGCAGCGTACGCCCCGGAAATTACAATGAGCAGTTCTTC. It encodes CASSVRPGNYNEQFF.

This clone showed up just once. The V gene is TRBV5-4, the J gene TRBJ2-3, with a possible D match to TRBD2 (6 bases). Germline V gives CDR1 SGHNT, CDR2 YYREEE (reference sequence). The CDR3 is made up of 14 amino acids. Trimming removed 3 bases from V and 5 bases from J, with 13 bases in between. CDR3 sequence reads: CASSSGTGGDTQYF. In DNA form, the CDR3 reads TGTGCCAGCAGCTCCGGGACTGGGGGAGATACGCAGTATTTT.

The rearrangement uses TRBV5-4 and TRBJ2-7, with D perhaps matching TRBD2 (5 bases). The CDR3 is 16 residues long. V lost 4 bases, J lost 0 bases, and 17 bases lay in between. The V gene's germline CDR1 is SGHNT and CDR2 YYREEE (reference sequence). The DNA for the CDR3 is TGTGCCAGCAGCCAAGGTGGAGCGGTGAGCTCCTACGAGCAGTACTTC. It translates to CASSQGGAVSSYEQYF.

The genes are TRBV6-6 and TRBJ1-2; D is possibly TRBD1 (5 bases). V was shortened by 7 bases and J by 7 bases, with 10 bases between the two germline ends. This CDR3 spans 11 amino acids. Germline-derived CDR1 and CDR2 are MNHNY and SVGAGI (reference sequence). CDR3 sequence: CASTGQGGYTF. The CDR3 region has the DNA TGTGCCAGCACAGGGCAGGGTGGCTACACCTTC.

This chain's CDR3 is CASSPSRVNSPLHF. As DNA, the CDR3 is TGCGCCAGCAGCCCCTCGAGGGTTAATTCACCCCTCCACTTT. The chain links TRBV5-1 to TRBJ1-6; D remains unclear. Trimming removed 4 bases at V and 6 bases at J, with 11 bases between. This CDR3 is built from 14 residues. Germline CDR1 is SGHRS and CDR2 is YFSETQ.

This chain uses TRBV13 with TRBJ1-1; tentative D call: TRBD1 (6 bases). CDR1 is PRHDT, CDR2 FYEKMQ, per germline (reference sequence). Deletions cut 5 bases from V and 5 bases from J, with 24 bases between. The CDR3 is 17 residues long. In DNA form, the CDR3 reads TGTGCCAGCAGCCCCGTGGAGTCCGGGGACATGGGGACTGAAGCTTTCTTT. This gives the protein CASSPVESGDMGTEAFF.

The chain uses TRBV6-1 and TRBJ1-1; D not certain. Per the germline V gene, CDR1 is MNHNS and CDR2 is SASEGT. The CDR3 runs 13 residues. Trimming stripped 6 bases from V and 1 base from J, with 9 bases between. CDR3 loop: CASRATQNTEAFF. Written as DNA, the CDR3 is TGTGCCAGCAGAGCAACACAGAACACTGAAGCTTTCTTT.

The genes are TRBV7-6 and TRBJ2-1; 8 bases fit TRBD2. With 4 bases clipped from V and 3 bases from J, the junction kept 11 bases outside the gene matches. CDR3 size: 17 residues. The germline V gene encodes CDR1 SGHVS and CDR2 FNYEAQ. The CDR3 loop reads CASSSILSGKNYNEQFF. DNA for the CDR3: TGTGCCAGCAGCTCGATCCTTAGCGGGAAGAACTACAATGAGCAGTTCTTC.

The rearrangement joins TRBV19 to TRBJ1-4, with D possibly being TRBD1 (6 bases). Germline V CDR1 and CDR2: LNHDA, SQIVND (reference sequence). V was trimmed by 6 bases and J by 3 bases, leaving 23 bases between them. The CDR3 sequence is 18 residues long. The CDR3 DNA reads as TGTGCCAGTAGCAGCCGGACAGTCGGGATCGCCTCTAATGAAAAACTGTTTTTT. Protein product: CASSSRTVGIASNEKLFF.

The chain joins TRBV19 to TRBJ2-7, with 11 bases aligning to TRBD2. This CDR3 is built from 13 residues. Germline lookup yields CDR1 LNHDA and CDR2 SQIVND (reference sequence). Unmatched junction bases numbered 3, after V lost 8 bases and J lost 3 bases. CDR3 sequence (DNA): TGTGCCAGTCAAACTAGCGGGAGCTACGAGCAGTACTTC. Its protein is CASQTSGSYEQYF.

The rearrangement links TRBV27 to TRBJ2-1; 9 nucleotides line up with TRBD1. The CDR3 is 15 residues long. J lost 8 bases, V lost 3 bases, and 8 bases had no gene match. Germline V gives CDR1 MNHEY, CDR2 SMNVEV (reference sequence). CDR3 in amino acids: CASSFPGTGRHEQFF. The CDR3 coding sequence is TGTGCCAGCAGTTTCCCCGGGACAGGGAGGCATGAGCAGTTCTTC.

The chain uses TRBV2 and TRBJ1-5; 7 bases match TRBD1. Germline assignment: CDR1 SNHLY and CDR2 FYNNEI. This CDR3 is 15 amino acids long. V was clipped by 6 bases and J by 4 bases; unmatched bases: 9. The chain's CDR3 is CASSPMTGPNQPQHF. The DNA for the CDR3 is TGTGCCAGCAGCCCGATGACAGGGCCAAATCAGCCCCAGCATTTT.

V is TRBV5-1 and J is TRBJ1-2; 7 bases are a match to TRBD1. After removal of 2 bases from V and 3 bases from J, the junction contained 7 bases not matched to a gene. This CDR3 has 15 residues. Germline V gene sequence: CDR1 SGHRS, CDR2 YFSETQ. CDR3 amino acids: CASSFTGAFDYGYTF. As DNA, the CDR3 is TGCGCCAGCAGCTTTACAGGGGCTTTCGACTATGGCTACACCTTC.

V usage is TRBV9 and J usage is TRBJ2-3; D unresolved. The CDR3 consists of 16 residues. The germline CDR1 and CDR2 sequences are SGDLS and YYNGEE. Trimming shortened V by 0 bases and J by 3 bases, and 14 bases separated the two germline ends. CDR3 region: CASSVEATLATDTQYF. CDR3 DNA sequence: TGTGCCAGCAGCGTAGAGGCGACCCTGGCAACAGATACGCAGTATTTT.

This chain joins TRBV27 and TRBJ1-5; D gene ambiguous. This CDR3 has 17 amino acids. Trimming shortened V by 0 bases and J by 0 bases, and 12 bases separated the two germline ends. CDR1 MNHEY and CDR2 SMNVEV come from the germline V gene (reference sequence). CDR3 sequence: CASSLSGRTNSNQPQHF. The CDR3 DNA sequence: TGTGCCAGCAGTTTATCTGGTAGGACCAATAGCAATCAGCCCCAGCATTTT.